The clone carrying this TCR beta chain was seen only a few times. Its specificity is unknown. TCRdb's table, derived via immunoSEQ multiplex PCR, lists solely in-frame clones and lacks some. Of 26,000 or so clones in the sample, about four fifths were seen once. Trimming removed 5 bases from V and 5 bases from J; junction bases left unmatched: 14. Germline V gives CDR1 SGHVS, CDR2 FQNEAQ. This CDR3 is built from 18 residues. This entry belongs to a study of vaccination effects on CD4 cells after COVID-19. Study-wide results and limits: Clones that were induced by infection or by vaccine showed marked contraction late after vaccination.

Expansion with viral peptide pools was applied to antigen-specific CD4+ T cells by the ViraFEST assay prior to sequencing. Upon completion of 10 days in culture, CD4+ T cells were isolated. Two doses of either BNT162b2 or mRNA-1273 were given to each participant. Sequences were derived from CD4+ T cells from PBMCs cultured with HCoV-NL63 spike peptides, sampled after COVID-19 vaccination. The TCR originated in a human donor who received a COVID-19 vaccine. Some clones in this sample may be carry-over from other donors' samples. The chain joins TRBV7-8 to TRBJ2-5, with TRBD2 identical over 13 bases. In DNA form, the CDR3 reads TGTGCCAGCAGCACGCGGACTGTGACTAGCGGGGGGAGGGAGACCCAGTACTTC. It yields the protein CASSTRTVTSGGRETQYF.